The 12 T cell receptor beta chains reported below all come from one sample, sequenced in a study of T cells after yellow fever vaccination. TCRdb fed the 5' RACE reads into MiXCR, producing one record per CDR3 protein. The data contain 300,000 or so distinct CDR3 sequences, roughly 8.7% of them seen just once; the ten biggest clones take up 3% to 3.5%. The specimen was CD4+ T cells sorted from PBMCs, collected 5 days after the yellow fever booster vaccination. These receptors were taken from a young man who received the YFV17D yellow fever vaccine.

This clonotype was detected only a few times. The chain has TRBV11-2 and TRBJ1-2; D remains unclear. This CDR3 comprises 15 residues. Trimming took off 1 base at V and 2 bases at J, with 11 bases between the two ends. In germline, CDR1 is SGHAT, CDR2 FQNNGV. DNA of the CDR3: TGTGCCAGCAGCTTAGTGGGCAGTCCCAACTATGGCTACACCTTC. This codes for CASSLVGSPNYGYTF.

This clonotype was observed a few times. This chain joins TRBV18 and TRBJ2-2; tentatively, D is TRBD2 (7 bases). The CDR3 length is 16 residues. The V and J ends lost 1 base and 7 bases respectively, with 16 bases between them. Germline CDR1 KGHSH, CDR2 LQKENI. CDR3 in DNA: TGTGCCAGCTCACCACGCGGGGGCCGCCGTAACGGGGAGCTGTTTTTT. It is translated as CASSPRGGRRNGELFF.

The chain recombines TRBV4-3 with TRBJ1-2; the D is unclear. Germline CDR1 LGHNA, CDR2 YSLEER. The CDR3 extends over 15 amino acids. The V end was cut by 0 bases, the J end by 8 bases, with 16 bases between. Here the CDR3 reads CASSQDQTGFLGYTF. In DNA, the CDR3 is TGCGCCAGCAGCCAAGATCAGACGGGTTTTTTGGGCTACACCTTC.

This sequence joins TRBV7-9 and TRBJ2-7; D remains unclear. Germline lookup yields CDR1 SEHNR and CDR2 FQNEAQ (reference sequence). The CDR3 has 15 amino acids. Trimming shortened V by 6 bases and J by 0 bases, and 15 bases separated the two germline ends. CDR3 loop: CASSVYRTDSYEQYV. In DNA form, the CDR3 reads TGTGCCAGCAGTGTATATCGGACGGACTCCTACGAGCAGTACGTC.

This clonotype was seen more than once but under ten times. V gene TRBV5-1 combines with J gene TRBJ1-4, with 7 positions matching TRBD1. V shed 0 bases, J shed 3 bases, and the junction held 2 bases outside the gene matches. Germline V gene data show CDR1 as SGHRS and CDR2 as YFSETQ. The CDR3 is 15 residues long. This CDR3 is CASSLAGQPNEKLFF. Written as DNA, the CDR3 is TGCGCCAGCAGCTTGGCGGGACAGCCTAATGAAAAACTGTTTTTT.

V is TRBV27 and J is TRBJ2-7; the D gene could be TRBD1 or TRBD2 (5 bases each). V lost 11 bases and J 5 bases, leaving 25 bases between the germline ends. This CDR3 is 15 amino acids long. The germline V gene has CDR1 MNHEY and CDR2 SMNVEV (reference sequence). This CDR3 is CASNRFGAGRDEQYF. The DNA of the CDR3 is TGTGCCTCGAACCGTTTCGGGGCAGGCAGGGACGAGCAGTACTTC.

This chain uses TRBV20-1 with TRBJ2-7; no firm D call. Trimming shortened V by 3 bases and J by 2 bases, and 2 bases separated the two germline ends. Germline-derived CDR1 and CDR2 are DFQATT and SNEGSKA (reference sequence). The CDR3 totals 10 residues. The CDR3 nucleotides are TGCAGTGCTAGCCCCTACGAGCAGTACTTC. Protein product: CSASPYEQYF.

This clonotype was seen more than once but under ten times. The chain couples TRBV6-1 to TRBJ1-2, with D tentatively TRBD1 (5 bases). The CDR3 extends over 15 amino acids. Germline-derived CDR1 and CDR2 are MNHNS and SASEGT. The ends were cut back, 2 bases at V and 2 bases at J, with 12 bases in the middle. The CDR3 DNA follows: TGTGCCAGCAGTGAAAGGGGAGGGCGGAACTATGGCTACACCTTC. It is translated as CASSERGGRNYGYTF.

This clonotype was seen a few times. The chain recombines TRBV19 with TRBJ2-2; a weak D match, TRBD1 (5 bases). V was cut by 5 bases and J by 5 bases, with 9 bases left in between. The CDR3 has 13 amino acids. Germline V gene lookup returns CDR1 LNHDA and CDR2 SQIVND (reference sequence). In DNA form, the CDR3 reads TGTGCCAGTAGTGGGCGACAGACCGGGGAGCTGTTTTTT. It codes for CASSGRQTGELFF.

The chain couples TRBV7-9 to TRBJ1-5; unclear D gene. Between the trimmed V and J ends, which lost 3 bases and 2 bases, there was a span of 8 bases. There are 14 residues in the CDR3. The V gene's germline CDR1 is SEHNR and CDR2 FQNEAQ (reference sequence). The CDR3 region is CASSFWPGNQPQHF. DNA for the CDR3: TGTGCCAGCAGCTTCTGGCCAGGCAATCAGCCCCAGCATTTT.

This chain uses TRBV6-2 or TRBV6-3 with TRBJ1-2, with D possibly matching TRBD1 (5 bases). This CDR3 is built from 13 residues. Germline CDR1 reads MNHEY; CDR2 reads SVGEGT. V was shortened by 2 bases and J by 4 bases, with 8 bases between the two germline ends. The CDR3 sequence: CASSYDGTYGYTF. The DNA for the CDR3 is TGTGCCAGCAGTTACGATGGGACCTATGGCTACACCTTC.

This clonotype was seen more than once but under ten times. This chain's CDR3 is CASSLGGGVIDTEAFF. The CDR3 DNA follows: TGCGCCAGCAGCTTGGGAGGGGGGGTGATAGACACTGAAGCTTTCTTT. The V call is TRBV5-1, the J call TRBJ1-1; possible D gene TRBD1, 6 bases. V was pared by 0 bases and J by 3 bases, with 15 bases between. The V gene's germline CDR1 is SGHRS and CDR2 YFSETQ. The length of the CDR3 is 16 residues.